Following are 10 T cell receptor beta chains from one sample sequenced in a study of T cell changes during pregnancy in multiple sclerosis. The repertoire was sequenced with immunoSEQ multiplex PCR; TCRdb's copy has only in-frame clones and lacks some. This sample has about 35,000 clones; 91% occur once, and the top ten carry about 3%. The specimen was CD4+ T cells from peripheral blood mononuclear cells, collected in the third trimester of pregnancy. The receptors here all came from a female donor in good health, enrolled as a control in a pregnancy study.

V is TRBV5-1 and J is TRBJ2-5, with 7 bases fitting TRBD1. The trim removed 0 bases at V and 4 bases at J, leaving 0 bases unmatched. Germline V gives CDR1 SGHRS, CDR2 YFSETQ. CDR3 size: 13 residues. The CDR3 region is CASSLAGGETQYF. The CDR3 DNA follows: TGCGCCAGCAGCTTGGCAGGGGGAGAGACCCAGTACTTC.

J is TRBJ1-1 and V is TRBV4-1; D may be TRBD1 (6 bases). V gave up 2 bases and J gave up 1 base, with 14 bases separating them. The CDR3 contains 16 residues. From germline, CDR1 is MGHRA and CDR2 YSYEKL. The DNA for the CDR3 is TGCGCCAGCAGCCAACTAGGGAGGGGGGGGAACACTGAAGCTTTCTTT. This translates into CASSQLGRGGNTEAFF.

The V call is TRBV29-1, the J call TRBJ2-2, with 9 positions matching TRBD1. V lost 3 bases, J lost 4 bases, and 6 bases stayed unmatched. The CDR3 runs 15 residues. CDR1 SQVTM and CDR2 ANQGSEA come from the germline V gene. The CDR3, as DNA: TGCAGCGTTGAGGCGACAGGGGGGATCACCGGGGAGCTGTTTTTT. Protein sequence: CSVEATGGITGELFF.

For this clone: This CDR3 is also generated by other DNA sequences in the sample. The chain joins TRBV29-1 to TRBJ2-6; D uncertain. The V gene's germline CDR1 is SQVTM and CDR2 ANQGSEA. The CDR3 spans 14 residues. Between the trimmed V and J ends, which lost 1 base and 2 bases, there was a span of 6 bases. CDR3 sequence (DNA): TGCAGCGTTGAAGCAGGTACTGGGGCCAACGTCCTGACTTTC. Protein product: CSVEAGTGANVLTF.

The V and J genes are TRBV11-2 and TRBJ2-1; weak D call: TRBD1 (5 bases). Germline lookup yields CDR1 SGHAT and CDR2 FQNNGV. The CDR3 runs 15 residues. The ends were cut back, 1 base at V and 7 bases at J, with 14 bases in the middle. The CDR3 is CASSLVRGRFNEQFF. CDR3 DNA: TGTGCCAGCAGCTTAGTTAGGGGTCGTTTTAATGAGCAGTTCTTC.

The chain uses TRBV18 and TRBJ1-6; 9 bases match TRBD1. The CDR3 runs to 15 residues. The V gene's germline CDR1 is KGHSH and CDR2 LQKENI. J was trimmed by 6 bases and V by 4 bases; bases with no gene match: 4. The CDR3 loop is CASSLGQGPNSPLHF. In DNA form, the CDR3 reads TGTGCCAGCTCACTGGGACAGGGCCCTAATTCACCCCTCCACTTT. The full variable domain, with the rest looked up from reference TRBV18 and TRBJ1-6, is NAGVMQNPRHLVRRRGQEARLRCSPMKGHSHVYWYRQLPEEGLKFMVYLQKENIIDESGMPKERFSAEFPKEGPSILRIQQVVRGDSAAYFCASSLGQGPNSPLHFGNGTRLTVT.

This chain links TRBV28 with TRBJ2-3, with 9 bases lining up with TRBD1. The CDR3 sequence is 15 residues long. Losses at the gene ends were 6 bases for V and 2 bases for J; bases not matched to a gene: 6. CDR1 and CDR2 from the germline V gene are MDHEN and SYDVKM. CDR3 bases: TGTGCCAGCAGGGGGGGGGACAGGGCCACAGATACGCAGTATTTT. It encodes CASRGGDRATDTQYF.

The chain carries TRBV5-6 and TRBJ2-3; 11 bases are a match to TRBD2. J lost 6 bases, V lost 4 bases, and 10 bases had no gene match. CDR3 length: 16 amino acids. Germline V gene lookup returns CDR1 SGHDT and CDR2 YYEEEE. CDR3 loop: CASSALLAGVWDTQYF. CDR3 nucleotides: TGTGCCAGCAGCGCCTTACTAGCGGGGGTATGGGATACGCAGTATTTT.

The V and J genes are TRBV2 and TRBJ1-2; D might be TRBD1 (5 bases). Looked up from germline, CDR1 is SNHLY and CDR2 is FYNNEI. V lost 4 bases and J lost 3, with 18 bases in between. The CDR3 has 16 residues. The CDR3 reads CASSGGGARGDYGYTF. CDR3 in DNA: TGTGCCAGCAGTGGAGGAGGGGCCAGAGGGGACTATGGCTACACCTTC.

The chain carries TRBV28 and TRBJ2-7, with a possible D match to TRBD1 (5 bases). The CDR3 covers 14 residues. V lost 2 bases, J lost 6 bases, and 14 bases lay in between. Germline CDR1 MDHEN, CDR2 SYDVKM. CDR3 sequence (DNA): TGTGCCAGCAGTTTACCCCCTCTAGGGGTCGAGCAGTACTTC. The encoded protein is CASSLPPLGVEQYF.